This is a list of T cell receptor beta chains from one sample in a study of cytomegalovirus exposure and HLA in healthy donors. Assay: immunoSEQ multiplex PCR; the TCRdb copy retains only in-frame clones and omits some. In the table there are about 230,000 clones, around 85% of which are singletons. The sequenced material came from PBMCs. These receptors all come from a human donor in good health. The CDR3 runs from the conserved cysteine through the conserved F or W. The order of the fields is J gene, D gene, V gene, clone size, CDR3 DNA, CDR3 protein. The D gene is left open where the match is weak. Size tells how often a clone was seen (once, few, many) or the class of an expanded clone, and some rows leave it out.

j_gene: TRBJ2-3; d_gene: TRBD2; v_gene: TRBV11-2; abundance: -; CDR3nt: TGTGCCAGCAGCTTTCCCGGGACTAGCGGGAGGGCGATCACAGATACGCAGTATTTT; CDR3aa: CASSFPGTSGRAITDTQYF
j_gene: TRBJ2-1; d_gene: TRBD2; v_gene: TRBV2; abundance: -; CDR3nt: TGTGCCAGCAGTGGCGGGAGGTCCTACAATGAGCAGTTCTTC; CDR3aa: CASSGGRSYNEQFF
j_gene: TRBJ2-1; d_gene: TRBD2; v_gene: TRBV9; abundance: -; CDR3nt: TGTGCCAGCAGCTCGGGACTAGCGGGTTACAATGAGCAGTTCTTC; CDR3aa: CASSSGLAGYNEQFF
j_gene: TRBJ2-7; d_gene: -; v_gene: TRBV6-6; abundance: -; CDR3nt: TGTGCCAGCAGTTACTCGAGGGGGAAGGACGAGCAGTACTTC; CDR3aa: CASSYSRGKDEQYF
j_gene: TRBJ2-7; d_gene: -; v_gene: TRBV7-9; abundance: -; CDR3nt: TGTGCCAGCAGCCGAGGTTGGAGGGCTTACGAGCAGTACTTC; CDR3aa: CASSRGWRAYEQYF
j_gene: TRBJ1-3; d_gene: -; v_gene: TRBV5-1; abundance: -; CDR3nt: TGCGCCAGCAGCCTTGAGCGGAGCTCTGGAAACACCATATATTTT; CDR3aa: CASSLERSSGNTIYF
j_gene: TRBJ2-5; d_gene: TRBD2; v_gene: TRBV7-9; abundance: -; CDR3nt: TGTGCCAGCAGCTTATCCGGACTAGCCCAGACCCAGTACTTC; CDR3aa: CASSLSGLAQTQYF
j_gene: TRBJ2-3; d_gene: TRBD2; v_gene: TRBV7-2; abundance: -; CDR3nt: TGTGCCAGCAGCTTAGGGACTAGCGGAGATACGCAGTATTTT; CDR3aa: CASSLGTSGDTQYF
j_gene: TRBJ1-1; d_gene: -; v_gene: TRBV2; abundance: once; CDR3nt: TGTGCCAGCAGTGCAGCTCTGTTGGCTTTCTTT; CDR3aa: CASSAALLAFF
j_gene: TRBJ2-1; d_gene: -; v_gene: TRBV5-4; abundance: few; CDR3nt: TGTGCCAGCAGCGAAAGTGGGAGGACACTCGTCTTC; CDR3aa: CASSESGRTLVF
j_gene: TRBJ2-4; d_gene: TRBD2; v_gene: TRBV30; abundance: -; CDR3nt: TGTGCCTGGAGTGGTCTAGCGGAAAACATTCAGTACTTC; CDR3aa: CAWSGLAENIQYF
j_gene: TRBJ2-2; d_gene: -; v_gene: TRBV30; abundance: once; CDR3nt: TGTGCCTGGAGCCCCCTGACAGAAGAGTCTAACACCGGGGAGCTGTTTTTT; CDR3aa: CAWSPLTEESNTGELFF
j_gene: TRBJ1-2; d_gene: -; v_gene: TRBV29-1; abundance: -; CDR3nt: TGCAGCGTTGAAAAGGGGCCGGCGCCCTATGGCTACACCTTC; CDR3aa: CSVEKGPAPYGYTF
j_gene: TRBJ2-1; d_gene: TRBD2; v_gene: TRBV5-1; abundance: -; CDR3nt: TGCGCCAGCAGCTTGGAAGGCGGGAGGGCCTACAATGAGCAGTTCTTC; CDR3aa: CASSLEGGRAYNEQFF
j_gene: TRBJ2-1; d_gene: TRBD2; v_gene: TRBV5-1; abundance: -; CDR3nt: TGCGCCAGCAGCTTCCCGGGTTTGCGGGAGGGCCTGTCCTACAATGAGCAGTTCTTC; CDR3aa: CASSFPGLREGLSYNEQFF
j_gene: TRBJ2-7; d_gene: -; v_gene: TRBV5-1; abundance: -; CDR3nt: TGCGCCAGCAGCTTGGCCGCGGCTACCTACGAGCAGTACTTC; CDR3aa: CASSLAAATYEQYF
j_gene: TRBJ2-5; d_gene: TRBD2; v_gene: TRBV7-9; abundance: -; CDR3nt: TGTGCCAGCAGCCGGTCGGGGGGGGAGACCCAGTACTTC; CDR3aa: CASSRSGGETQYF
j_gene: TRBJ1-2; d_gene: -; v_gene: TRBV30; abundance: -; CDR3nt: TGTGCCTGGACGGCGGGGGCAGAGTATGGCTACACCTTC; CDR3aa: CAWTAGAEYGYTF
j_gene: TRBJ2-2; d_gene: TRBD1; v_gene: TRBV7-3; abundance: -; CDR3nt: TGTGCCAGCAGTCCAGCAGGGACAGGGGTAGTCGGGGAGCTGTTTTTT; CDR3aa: CASSPAGTGVVGELFF
j_gene: TRBJ1-5; d_gene: -; v_gene: TRBV2; abundance: -; CDR3nt: TGTGCCAGCAGTGAAGAGGGGCTTCCTCAGCCCCAGCATTTT; CDR3aa: CASSEEGLPQPQHF
j_gene: TRBJ2-3; d_gene: -; v_gene: TRBV28; abundance: -; CDR3nt: TGTGCCAGCAGTTTCCGAGATACGCAGTATTTT; CDR3aa: CASSFRDTQYF
j_gene: TRBJ2-7; d_gene: TRBD1; v_gene: TRBV10-3; abundance: -; CDR3nt: TGTGCCAGTAAAAAGGACGGGACAGGATTCTACGAGCAGTACTTC; CDR3aa: CASKKDGTGFYEQYF
j_gene: TRBJ1-6; d_gene: -; v_gene: TRBV7-2; abundance: -; CDR3nt: TGTGCCAGCAGCTTAGCGTGGAGCTCCTATAATTCACCCCTCCACTTT; CDR3aa: CASSLAWSSYNSPLHF